This record looks at one T cell receptor beta chain sequence and its context. What it binds is unknown. The CDR3 runs 14 residues. The germline V gene has CDR1 SEHNR and CDR2 FQNEAQ (reference sequence). UMI-labeled 5' RACE TRB cDNA libraries were prepared from the cells. Using the 5' RACE reads, TCRdb records one entry per CDR3 protein without DNA. This sample's table reports 100,000 or so distinct CDR3 sequences. This sample is drawn from a study of CXCR3-negative and CXCR3-positive naive CD8 T cells. At the level of the study: The total count of TRB reads reached 120 million to 150 million, and each library contributed about 1.5 +/- 0.3 million.

The study, taken as a whole, reports: The study found more hydrophobic TRB CDR3s in CXCR3-positive naive cells than in CXCR3-negative naive cells. Each naive subset displayed comparably high diversity, whereas memory CD8+ cells displayed much lower diversity.

Naivety in CD8+ T cells corresponded to a CD45RO-CCR7+CD27+CD95- phenotype. Material for sequencing was naive CXCR3+ CD8+ T cells from blood. Noted subset: CD45RO-CCR7+CD27+CD95- naive CD8+ T cells expressing CXCR3 (TNR3+). The rearrangement links TRBV7-9 to TRBJ2-5; lacking DNA, the TRBD2 call made by TCRdb goes unchecked. This TCR was sampled from a human donor in good health. Some clones in this sample may be carry-over from other donors' samples. The CDR3 protein is CASSLEGIKETQYF.